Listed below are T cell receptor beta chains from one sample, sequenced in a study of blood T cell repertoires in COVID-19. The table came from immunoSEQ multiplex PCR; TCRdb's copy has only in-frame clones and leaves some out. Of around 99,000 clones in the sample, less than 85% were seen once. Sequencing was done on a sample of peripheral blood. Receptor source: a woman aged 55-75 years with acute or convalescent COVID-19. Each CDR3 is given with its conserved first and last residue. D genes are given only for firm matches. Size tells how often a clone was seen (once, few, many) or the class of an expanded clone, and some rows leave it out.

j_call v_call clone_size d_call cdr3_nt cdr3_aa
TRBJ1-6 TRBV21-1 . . TGTGCCAGCAGCAAATTCGGGGGCAGGGGGTGTTTGAATTCACCCCTCCACTTT CASSKFGGRGCLNSPLHF
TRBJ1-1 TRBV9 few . TGTGCCAGCAGCCCGCGGAGGACGGGGAACACTGAAGCTTTCTTT CASSPRRTGNTEAFF
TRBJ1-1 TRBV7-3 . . TGTGCCAGCAGCTTAGTCACTAACACTGAAGCTTTCTTT CASSLVTNTEAFF
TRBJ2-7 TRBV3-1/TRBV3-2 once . TGTGCCAGCAGCCAAGCTGCAGGGTCCGAGCAGTACTTC CASSQAAGSEQYF
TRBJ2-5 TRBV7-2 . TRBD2 TGTGCCAGCAGCTTGGGGACTAGCGGGGACCAGAAGACCCAGTACTTC CASSLGTSGDQKTQYF
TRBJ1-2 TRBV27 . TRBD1 TGTGCCAGCAGTTCATCCGGGACAGGTCATGGCTACACCTTC CASSSSGTGHGYTF
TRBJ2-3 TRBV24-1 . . TGTGCCACCAAGTCGTCAGGGGAAGATACGCAGTATTTT CATKSSGEDTQYF
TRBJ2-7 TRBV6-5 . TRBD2 TGTGCCAGCAGTTACGGCGCTAGCGGGATGGAGGAGCAGTACTTC CASSYGASGMEEQYF
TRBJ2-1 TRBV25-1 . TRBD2 TGTGCCAGCAGTCCGGGGGGTTCTTACAATGAGCAGTTCTTC CASSPGGSYNEQFF
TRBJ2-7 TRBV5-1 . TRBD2 TGCGCCAGCAGCGGGACTAGCGGGAGGACGTACGAGCAGTACTTC CASSGTSGRTYEQYF